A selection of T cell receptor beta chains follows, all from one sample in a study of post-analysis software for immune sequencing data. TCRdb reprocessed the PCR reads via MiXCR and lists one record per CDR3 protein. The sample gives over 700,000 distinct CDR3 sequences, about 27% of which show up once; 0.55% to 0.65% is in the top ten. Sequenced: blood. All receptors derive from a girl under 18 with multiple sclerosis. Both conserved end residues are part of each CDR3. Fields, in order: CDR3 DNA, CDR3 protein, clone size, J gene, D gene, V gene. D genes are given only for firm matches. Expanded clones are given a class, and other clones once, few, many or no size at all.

CDR3 DNA: TGTGCCATCGGTGATTGGTCTAGCAGGGAGACCCAGTACTTC
CDR3 protein: CAIGDWSSRETQYF
clone size: -
J gene: TRBJ2-5
D gene: -
V gene: TRBV10-3

CDR3 DNA: TGTGCCAGCAGCTTCGACAGGGGGGCGGAGACCCAGTACTTC
CDR3 protein: CASSFDRGAETQYF
clone size: few
J gene: TRBJ2-5
D gene: TRBD1
V gene: TRBV7-2

CDR3 DNA: TGTGCCAGCAGCTCCGACCAGCAAGAGACCCAGTACTTC
CDR3 protein: CASSSDQQETQYF
clone size: -
J gene: TRBJ2-5
D gene: -
V gene: TRBV7-2

CDR3 DNA: TGTGCCACCAGTCTTCAGGACAATTACGAGCAGTACTTC
CDR3 protein: CATSLQDNYEQYF
clone size: many
J gene: TRBJ2-7
D gene: -
V gene: TRBV24-1

CDR3 DNA: TGTGCCAGCAGCCAAGCACTAGGACTAGCGGGGTTATACAATGAGCAGTTCTTC
CDR3 protein: CASSQALGLAGLYNEQFF
clone size: -
J gene: TRBJ2-1
D gene: TRBD2
V gene: TRBV4-2

CDR3 DNA: TGCAGTGCTAGAGAAGTGTGGGGGGGCCAAGAGACCCAGTACTTC
CDR3 protein: CSAREVWGGQETQYF
clone size: few
J gene: TRBJ2-5
D gene: TRBD2
V gene: TRBV20-1

CDR3 DNA: TGTGCCACCAGTGAACCGGGACTAGCGGGAGCGGACAAAAACATTCAGTACTTC
CDR3 protein: CATSEPGLAGADKNIQYF
clone size: few
J gene: TRBJ2-4
D gene: TRBD2
V gene: TRBV24-1

CDR3 DNA: TGCGCCAGCAGCCAAGTTCCAACACTCCAGTGGAAAAACATTCAGTACTTC
CDR3 protein: CASSQVPTLQWKNIQYF
clone size: -
J gene: TRBJ2-4
D gene: -
V gene: TRBV4-1

CDR3 DNA: TGTGCCAGCAGTTTGGGGGGTTCGGGAAACACCATATATTTT
CDR3 protein: CASSLGGSGNTIYF
clone size: -
J gene: TRBJ1-3
D gene: -
V gene: TRBV28

CDR3 DNA: TGTGCCAGCAGAGGGACAGAGAGTCTTGGCTACACCTTC
CDR3 protein: CASRGTESLGYTF
clone size: few
J gene: TRBJ1-2
D gene: TRBD1
V gene: TRBV6-5

CDR3 DNA: TGTGCCAGCAGACCCCAGGGGGCCGGTGAAGCTTTCTTT
CDR3 protein: CASRPQGAGEAFF
clone size: -
J gene: TRBJ1-1
D gene: TRBD1
V gene: TRBV6-2/TRBV6-3

CDR3 DNA: TGCGCCAGCAGCTCCGGCCTGGACTCGTTCTACGAGCAGTACTTC
CDR3 protein: CASSSGLDSFYEQYF
clone size: -
J gene: TRBJ2-7
D gene: -
V gene: TRBV5-1

CDR3 DNA: TGTGCCAGCAGTATGGAACTAGCGGGAGGAACCTGGAGTGCGCAGTATTTT
CDR3 protein: CASSMELAGGTWSAQYF
clone size: once
J gene: TRBJ2-3
D gene: TRBD2
V gene: TRBV12-3/TRBV12-4